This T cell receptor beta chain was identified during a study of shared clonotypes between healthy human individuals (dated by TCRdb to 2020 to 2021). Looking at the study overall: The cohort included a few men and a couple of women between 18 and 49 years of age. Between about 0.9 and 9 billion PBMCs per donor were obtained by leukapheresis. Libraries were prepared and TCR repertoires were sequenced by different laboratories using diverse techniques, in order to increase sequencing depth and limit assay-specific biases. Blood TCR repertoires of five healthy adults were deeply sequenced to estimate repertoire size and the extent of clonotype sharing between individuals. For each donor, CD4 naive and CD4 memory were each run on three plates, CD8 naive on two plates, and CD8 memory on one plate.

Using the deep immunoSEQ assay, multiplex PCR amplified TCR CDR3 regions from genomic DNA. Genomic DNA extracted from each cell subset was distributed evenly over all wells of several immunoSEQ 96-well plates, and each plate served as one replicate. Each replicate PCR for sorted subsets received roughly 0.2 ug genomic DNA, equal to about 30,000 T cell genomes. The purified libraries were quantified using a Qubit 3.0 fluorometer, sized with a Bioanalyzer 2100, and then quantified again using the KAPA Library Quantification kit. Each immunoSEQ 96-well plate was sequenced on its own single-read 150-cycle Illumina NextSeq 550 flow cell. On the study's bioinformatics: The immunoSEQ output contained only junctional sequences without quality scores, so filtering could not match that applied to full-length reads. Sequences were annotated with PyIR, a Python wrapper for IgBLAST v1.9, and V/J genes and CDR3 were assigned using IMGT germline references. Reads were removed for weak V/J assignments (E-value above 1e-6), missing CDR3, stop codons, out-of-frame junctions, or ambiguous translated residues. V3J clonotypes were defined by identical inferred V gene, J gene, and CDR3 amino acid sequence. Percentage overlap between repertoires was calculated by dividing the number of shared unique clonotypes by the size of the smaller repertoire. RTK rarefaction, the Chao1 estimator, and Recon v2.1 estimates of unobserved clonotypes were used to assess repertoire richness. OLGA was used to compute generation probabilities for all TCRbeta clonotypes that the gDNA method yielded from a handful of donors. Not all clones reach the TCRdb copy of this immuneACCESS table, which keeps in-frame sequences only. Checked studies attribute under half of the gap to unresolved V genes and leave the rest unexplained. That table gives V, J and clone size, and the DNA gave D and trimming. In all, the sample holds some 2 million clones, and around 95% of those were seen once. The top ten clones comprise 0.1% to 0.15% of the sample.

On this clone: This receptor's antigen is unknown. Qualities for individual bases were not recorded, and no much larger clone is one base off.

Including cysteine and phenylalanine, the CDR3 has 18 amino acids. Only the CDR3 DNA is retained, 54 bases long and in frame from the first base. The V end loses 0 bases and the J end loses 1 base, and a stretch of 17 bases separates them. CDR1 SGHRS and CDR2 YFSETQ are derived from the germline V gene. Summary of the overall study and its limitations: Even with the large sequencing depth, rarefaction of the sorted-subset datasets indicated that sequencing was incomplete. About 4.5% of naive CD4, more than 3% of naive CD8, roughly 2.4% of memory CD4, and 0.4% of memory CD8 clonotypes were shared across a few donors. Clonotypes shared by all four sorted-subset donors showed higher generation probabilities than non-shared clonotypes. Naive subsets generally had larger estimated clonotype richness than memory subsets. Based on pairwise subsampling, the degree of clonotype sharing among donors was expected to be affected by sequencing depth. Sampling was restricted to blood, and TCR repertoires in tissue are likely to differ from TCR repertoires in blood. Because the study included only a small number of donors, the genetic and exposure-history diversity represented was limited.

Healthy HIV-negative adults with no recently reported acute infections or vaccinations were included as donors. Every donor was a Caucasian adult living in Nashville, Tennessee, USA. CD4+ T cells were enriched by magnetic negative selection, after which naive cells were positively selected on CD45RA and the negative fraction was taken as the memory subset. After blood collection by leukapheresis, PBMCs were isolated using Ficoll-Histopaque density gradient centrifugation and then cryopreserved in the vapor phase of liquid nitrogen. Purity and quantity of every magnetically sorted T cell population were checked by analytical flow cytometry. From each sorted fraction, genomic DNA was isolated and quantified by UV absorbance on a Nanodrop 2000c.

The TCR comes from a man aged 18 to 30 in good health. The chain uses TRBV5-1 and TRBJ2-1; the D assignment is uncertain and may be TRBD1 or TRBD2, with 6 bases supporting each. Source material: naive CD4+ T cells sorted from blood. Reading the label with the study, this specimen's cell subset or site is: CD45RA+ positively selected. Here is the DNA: TGCGCCAGCAGCTTGGCCAAGGGGGGCACCTTATCCTACAATGAGCAGTTCTTC. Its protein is CASSLAKGGTLSYNEQFF.